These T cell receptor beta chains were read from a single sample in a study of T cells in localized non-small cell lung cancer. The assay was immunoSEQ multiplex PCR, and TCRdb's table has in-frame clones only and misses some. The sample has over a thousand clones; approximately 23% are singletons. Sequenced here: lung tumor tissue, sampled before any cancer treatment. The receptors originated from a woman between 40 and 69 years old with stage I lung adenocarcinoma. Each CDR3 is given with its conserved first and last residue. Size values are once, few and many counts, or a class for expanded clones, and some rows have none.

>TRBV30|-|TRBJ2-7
CACRRESYEQYF
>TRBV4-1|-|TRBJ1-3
CASSQDFSLSGNTIYF
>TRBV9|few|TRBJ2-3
CASSVLADTQYF
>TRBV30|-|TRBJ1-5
CAWSVEGNQPQHF
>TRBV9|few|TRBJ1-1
CASSPREARTEAFF
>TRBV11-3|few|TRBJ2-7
CASSPQDGYYEQYF
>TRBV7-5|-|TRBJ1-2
CASSLASSYNYGYTF
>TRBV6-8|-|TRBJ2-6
CASRVLPGRMGVSGANVLTF
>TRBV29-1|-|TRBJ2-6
CSVDVGTGVPGANVLTF
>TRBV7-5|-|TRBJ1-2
CARSLGPRCTVPYRPTGRDGYTF
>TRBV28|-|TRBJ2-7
CASSPGLAAISYEQYF
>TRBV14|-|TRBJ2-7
CASSQLTGFSYEQYF
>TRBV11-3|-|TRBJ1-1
CASSLQPWDTEAFF
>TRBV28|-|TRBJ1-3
CASSIEGWAGNTIYF
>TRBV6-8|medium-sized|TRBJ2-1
CASSSIGTGSWSEQFF
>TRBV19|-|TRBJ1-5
CASSISGNHIYQPQHF
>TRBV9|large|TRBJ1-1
CASSGTATIMNTEAFF
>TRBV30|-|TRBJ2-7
CAWSRPLAGESYEQYF
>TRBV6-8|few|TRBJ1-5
CATDPDRGHQPQHF
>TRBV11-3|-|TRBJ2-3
CASSPLGGGYTDTQYF
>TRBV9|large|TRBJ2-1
CASSVLADEQFF
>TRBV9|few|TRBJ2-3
CASSVAGGLELDTQYF
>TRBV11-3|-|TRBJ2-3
CASSTRTGRATDTQYF
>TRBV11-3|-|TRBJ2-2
CASSLLGSQAGELFF
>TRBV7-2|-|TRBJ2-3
CASSSIGWRDVGGTDTQYF
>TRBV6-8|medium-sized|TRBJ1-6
CASRQTGGNSPLHF
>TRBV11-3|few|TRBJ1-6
CASSLSGGNSPLHF
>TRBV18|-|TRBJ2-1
CASSPRDGSSYNEQFF